This T cell receptor (beta chain) was profiled in a study of low-dose radiotherapy and immunotherapy resistance in tumors. Time point: before trial treatment. Alpha and beta chains were covered, as first-strand cDNA relied on TRAV- and TRBV-specific primers. For amplifying TCRs, the PCR ran for approximately 18 cycles with Phusion, which was used together with a constant-region primer and the adapter on the V primers. One entry per CDR3 protein results from TCRdb running MiXCR on the reads. The sample carries 57,000 or so distinct CDR3 sequences, roughly a quarter recorded once. This CDR3 has 13 residues. V lost 6 bases and J 6 bases, leaving 17 bases between the germline ends. The germline CDR1 and CDR2 sequences are GTSNPN and SVGIG (reference sequence). This clonotype was seen at least ten times.

V is TRBV30 and J is TRBJ2-5, with D hard to call. The TCR was taken from a male donor with prostate cancer. This specimen consisted of PBMCs, obtained before treatment. The CDR3 region has the DNA TGTGCCTGCATCCGACCAAATACGAAGACCCAGTACTTC. Protein sequence: CACIRPNTKTQYF.